These 26 T cell receptor beta chains came from one sample sequenced in a study of cytomegalovirus exposure and HLA in healthy donors. TCRdb's table, derived via immunoSEQ multiplex PCR, lists solely in-frame clones and lacks some. The profile shows under 300,000 clones, roughly 89% of them singletons. Specimen: PBMCs. The receptors here all came from a woman aged 18-29 years in good health and CMV-seronegative.

The chain combines TRBV28 with TRBJ1-1; TRBD1 matches 8 bases. Germline V gene lookup returns CDR1 MDHEN and CDR2 SYDVKM. V dropped 5 bases and J dropped 11; count of bases not matched to a gene: 10. CDR3 length equals 13 residues. Written as DNA, the CDR3 is TGTGCCAGCAGTCCCCGACAGGGGCCGTGGGCTTTCTTT. Translated: CASSPRQGPWAFF.

V and J are TRBV18 and TRBJ1-3, with D possibly being TRBD1 (6 bases). Germline CDR1 and CDR2: KGHSH and LQKENI. Trimming took off 2 bases at V and 6 bases at J, with 11 bases between the two ends. The CDR3 totals 14 residues. In DNA, the CDR3 is TGTGCCAGCTCACCAGGACAGATAATAAACACCATATATTTT. Translated: CASSPGQIINTIYF.

The genes are TRBV30 and TRBJ2-5, with D perhaps matching TRBD2 (5 bases). CDR1 and CDR2 (germline): GTSNPN, SVGIG (reference sequence). CDR3 length equals 13 residues. V gave up 4 bases and J gave up 3 bases, with 12 bases separating them. CDR3 nucleotide sequence: TGTGCCTGGACACCAGGACTCAAAGAGACCCAGTACTTC. It is translated as CAWTPGLKETQYF.

This rearrangement joins TRBV5-1 to TRBJ1-1; D is uncertain. The ends were cut back, 4 bases at V and 6 bases at J, with 22 bases in the middle. CDR1 SGHRS and CDR2 YFSETQ come from the germline V gene. This CDR3 has 16 amino acids. CDR3 residues: CASSPLGGLSSSEAFF. The CDR3 region has the DNA TGCGCCAGCAGCCCCCTCGGAGGGTTGTCGAGTTCTGAAGCTTTCTTT.

This chain's CDR3 is CASSPQTENTGELFF. CDR3 DNA sequence: TGTGCCAGCTCACCGCAGACAGAGAACACCGGGGAGCTGTTTTTT. The V call is TRBV18, the J call TRBJ2-2; possibly TRBD1 for D (5 bases). Germline CDR1 reads KGHSH; CDR2 reads LQKENI. V gave up 3 bases and J gave up 1 base, with 9 bases separating them. The CDR3 spans 15 residues.

V usage is TRBV5-1 and J usage is TRBJ2-3; TRBD1 matches 7 bases. Germline CDR1 is SGHRS and CDR2 is YFSETQ. The V segment lost 9 bases and the J segment 1 base; nucleotides outside the gene matches: 2. This CDR3 is built from 12 residues. CDR3 region: CATGTGTDTQYF. In DNA form, the CDR3 reads TGCGCCACCGGGACAGGCACAGATACGCAGTATTTT.

This chain joins TRBV4-1 and TRBJ1-1, with D perhaps TRBD1 (5 bases). Germline lookup yields CDR1 MGHRA and CDR2 YSYEKL. CDR3 length: 15 residues. V lost 1 base to trimming and J lost 3 bases, with 12 bases between them. The CDR3 sequence is CASSQVGQGYTEAFF. The CDR3 DNA reads TGCGCCAGCAGCCAAGTCGGCCAGGGTTACACTGAAGCTTTCTTT.

This chain uses TRBV29-1 with TRBJ2-2; D perhaps matches TRBD1 (5 bases). This CDR3 region has 13 residues. Looked up from germline, CDR1 is SQVTM and CDR2 is ANQGSEA. V lost 3 bases and J lost 1, with 6 bases in between. CDR3 sequence reads: CSVDRENTGELFF. CDR3 DNA: TGCAGCGTTGACAGGGAGAACACCGGGGAGCTGTTTTTT.

The rearrangement uses TRBV6-1 and TRBJ1-6; the match to TRBD1 covers 9 bases. Germline trimming cut 6 bases from V and 2 bases from J; bases unmatched to any gene: 2. The germline V gene encodes CDR1 MNHNS and CDR2 SASEGT. The CDR3 is 15 amino acids. The CDR3 nucleotides read TGTGCCAGCAGCACAGGGGGCGCCTATAATTCACCCCTCCACTTT. Its translation: CASSTGGAYNSPLHF.

The genes are TRBV5-1 and TRBJ1-2; D is undetermined. The CDR3 is 14 residues long. In germline, CDR1 is SGHRS, CDR2 YFSETQ. Trimming removed 5 bases at V and 2 bases at J, with 13 bases between. CDR3 DNA: TGCGCCAGCAGTACACAGACGGGAAACTATGGCTACACCTTC. Amino acids: CASSTQTGNYGYTF. Variable domain in full (rest from reference TRBV5-1 and TRBJ1-2): KAGVTQTPRYLIKTRGQQVTLSCSPISGHRSVSWYQQTPGQGLQFLFEYFSETQRNKGNFPGRFSGRQFSNSRSEMNVSTLELGDSALYLCASSTQTGNYGYTFGSGTRLTVV.

The table lists this clone with a few counts. The sample carries other DNA sequences with the same CDR3. V gene TRBV6-1 combines with J gene TRBJ2-7; TRBD1 might be the D (5 bases). Germline V gene lookup returns CDR1 MNHNS and CDR2 SASEGT. This CDR3 has 14 residues. Deletions cut 3 bases from V and 1 base from J, with 10 bases between. CDR3 residues: CASSEHDRSYEQYV. The CDR3 DNA reads as TGTGCCAGCAGTGAGCACGACAGATCCTACGAGCAGTACGTC.

The chain joins TRBV2 to TRBJ2-5; tentatively, D is TRBD2 (5 bases). This CDR3 spans 15 amino acids. From germline, CDR1 is SNHLY and CDR2 FYNNEI. The germline V and J ends were trimmed by 2 bases and 2 bases, with 12 bases remaining between them. CDR3 residues: CASSESGPQQETQYF. As DNA, the CDR3 is TGTGCCAGCAGTGAAAGCGGCCCCCAGCAAGAGACCCAGTACTTC.

The rearrangement links TRBV7-6 to TRBJ2-3; 13 bases map to TRBD2. This CDR3 is 16 amino acids long. V shed 5 bases, J shed 2 bases, and the junction held 4 bases outside the gene matches. Germline-derived CDR1 and CDR2 are SGHVS and FNYEAQ. The CDR3 coding sequence is TGTGCCAGCAGCACTAGCGGGGGGGCCCCCACAGATACGCAGTATTTT. Translating gives CASSTSGGAPTDTQYF.

This chain uses TRBV7-9 with TRBJ2-7; 8 bases map to TRBD1. Per germline, CDR1 SEHNR and CDR2 FQNEAQ (reference sequence). CDR3 size: 14 residues. V was clipped by 5 bases and J by 3 bases; unmatched bases: 6. The CDR3, as DNA: TGTGCCAGCAGCCATCCGGGACAGGACTACGAGCAGTACTTC. Amino acids: CASSHPGQDYEQYF.

Points on this clone: This CDR3 is also generated by other DNA sequences in the sample. The gene calls are TRBV2 and TRBJ1-1; tentative D call: TRBD1 (5 bases). Germline CDR1 reads SNHLY; CDR2 reads FYNNEI. This CDR3 contains 13 residues. Trimming cost V 3 bases and J 5 bases, with 10 bases left between them. This CDR3 reads CASSERGGTEAFF. The CDR3, as DNA: TGTGCCAGCAGTGAGAGGGGAGGGACTGAAGCTTTCTTT.

The V and J genes are TRBV29-1 and TRBJ2-5; maybe TRBD2 (5 bases). Germline loops: CDR1 SQVTM, CDR2 ANQGSEA. This CDR3 is 13 amino acids long. V dropped 1 base and J dropped 4 bases, with 10 bases sitting between them. CDR3 loop: CSVEVIEGETQYF. CDR3 DNA: TGCAGCGTTGAAGTGATCGAGGGAGAGACCCAGTACTTC.

The genes are TRBV11-2 and TRBJ2-2; maybe TRBD2 (5 bases). From germline, CDR1 is SGHAT and CDR2 FQNNGV. V shed 5 bases and J shed 0 bases, with 7 bases lying between them. This CDR3 contains 14 residues. The CDR3: CASSRTANTGELFF. DNA of the CDR3: TGTGCCAGCAGCAGGACTGCGAACACCGGGGAGCTGTTTTTT.

This rearrangement joins TRBV6-4 to TRBJ2-1; D is unresolved. This CDR3 is 16 amino acids long. Germline CDR1 and CDR2: MRHNA and SNTAGT. Trimming shortened V by 0 bases and J by 3 bases, and 12 bases separated the two germline ends. CDR3 residues: CASSDSSLGSYNEQFF. The DNA for the CDR3 is TGTGCCAGCAGTGACTCGAGTCTGGGCAGCTACAATGAGCAGTTCTTC.

Here the CDR3 reads CASSQPGLGTEAFF. In DNA, the CDR3 is TGTGCCAGCAGCCAGCCAGGGTTGGGTACTGAAGCTTTCTTT. The V and J genes are TRBV14 and TRBJ1-1; possible D gene TRBD1, 5 bases. This CDR3 is 14 amino acids long. Trimming stripped 3 bases from V and 5 bases from J, with 13 bases between. The germline CDR1 and CDR2 sequences are SGHDN and FVKESK. The full variable domain, in which reference TRBV14 and TRBJ1-1 provide the parts outside the CDR3, is EAGVTQFPSHSVIEKGQTVTLRCDPISGHDNLYWYRRVMGKEIKFLLHFVKESKQDESGMPNNRFLAERTGGTYSTLKVQPAELEDSGVYFCASSQPGLGTEAFFGQGTRLTVV.

This CDR3 is CASSETGSGNTIYF. The CDR3, as DNA: TGTGCCAGCAGCGAAACAGGGTCTGGAAACACCATATATTTT. This chain uses TRBV7-9 with TRBJ1-3; perhaps TRBD1 as D (6 bases). With 5 bases removed from V and 1 base from J, the gap between germline ends came to 9 bases. The length of the CDR3 is 14 residues. CDR1 is SEHNR, CDR2 FQNEAQ, per germline (reference sequence). Full variable domain (remainder filled in from reference TRBV7-9 and TRBJ1-3): DTGVSQNPRHKITKRGQNVTFRCDPISEHNRLYWYRQTLGQGPEFLTYFQNEAQLEKSRLLSDRFSAERPKGSFSTLEIQRTEQGDSAMYLCASSETGSGNTIYFGEGSWLTVV.

A note on this clone: Other DNA sequences in this specimen translate into the identical CDR3. The chain employs TRBV6-5 and TRBJ1-5; 7 bases fit TRBD1. The V segment lost 6 bases and the J segment 0 bases; nucleotides outside the gene matches: 5. There are 15 residues in the CDR3. Germline CDR1 MNHEY, CDR2 SVGAGI. The chain's CDR3 is CASSRDRYSNQPQHF. The DNA of the CDR3 is TGTGCCAGCAGCCGGGACAGATATAGCAATCAGCCCCAGCATTTT.

CDR3 protein: CASSLTDPALPSETQYF. CDR3 in DNA: TGTGCCAGCAGTTTAACTGATCCCGCCTTGCCATCAGAGACCCAGTACTTC. The genes are TRBV27 and TRBJ2-5; no reliable D call. Trimming shortened V by 2 bases and J by 4 bases, and 20 bases separated the two germline ends. The CDR3 extends over 17 amino acids. Germline V CDR1 and CDR2: MNHEY, SMNVEV (reference sequence).

The rearrangement links TRBV4-1 to TRBJ1-5; D perhaps matches TRBD1 (6 bases). This CDR3 comprises 15 residues. Trimming left V 1 base short and J 9 bases short, with 16 bases between. Germline CDR1 MGHRA, CDR2 YSYEKL. The CDR3 protein is CASSQAQTGLRPQHF. CDR3 bases: TGCGCCAGCAGCCAAGCACAAACAGGGCTACGGCCCCAGCATTTT.

This sequence joins TRBV13 and TRBJ2-1; D perhaps matches TRBD1 (7 bases). From germline, CDR1 is PRHDT and CDR2 FYEKMQ (reference sequence). V was pared by 5 bases and J by 6 bases, with 14 bases between. There are 14 residues in the CDR3. CDR3: CASSAGQLVNEQFF. The DNA for the CDR3 is TGTGCCAGCAGCGCGGGACAGCTGGTCAATGAGCAGTTCTTC.

This clone has more than one count but fewer than ten. The chain uses TRBV5-5 and TRBJ2-7, with D possibly TRBD1 on 6 matching bases. The CDR3 spans 13 residues. Trimming pared 3 bases from V and 6 bases from J, leaving 13 bases between. Germline CDR1 reads SGHKS; CDR2 reads YYEKEE (reference sequence). The CDR3 loop reads CASSSTGTGEQYF. CDR3 DNA sequence: TGTGCCAGCAGCTCCACAGGGACCGGCGAGCAGTACTTC.

The chain joins TRBV5-1 to TRBJ2-5, with 7 positions matching TRBD2. The CDR3 is 15 residues long. V shed 4 bases and J 1 base; nucleotides not matched to a gene: 7. Germline V gene data show CDR1 as SGHRS and CDR2 as YFSETQ. This CDR3 is CASSPTAGPQETQYF. DNA of the CDR3: TGCGCCAGCAGCCCTACAGCGGGACCCCAAGAGACCCAGTACTTC.